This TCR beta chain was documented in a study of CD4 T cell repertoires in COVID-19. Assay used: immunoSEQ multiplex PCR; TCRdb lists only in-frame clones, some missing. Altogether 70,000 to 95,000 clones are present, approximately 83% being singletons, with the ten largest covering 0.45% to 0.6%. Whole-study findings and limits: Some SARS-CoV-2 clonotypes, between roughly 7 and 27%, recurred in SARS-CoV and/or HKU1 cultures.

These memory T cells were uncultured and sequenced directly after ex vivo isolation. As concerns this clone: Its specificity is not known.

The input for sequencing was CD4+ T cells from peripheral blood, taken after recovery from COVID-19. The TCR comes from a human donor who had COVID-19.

The CDR3 is CASSEMENTEAFF. Written as DNA, the CDR3 is TGTGCCAGCAGCGAAATGGAGAACACTGAAGCTTTCTTT. The chain carries TRBV7-3 and TRBJ1-1, with D unclear. The CDR3 runs to 13 residues. Trimming left V 5 bases short and J 1 base short, with 8 bases between. Looked up from germline, CDR1 is SGHTA and CDR2 is FQGTGA.